This T cell receptor beta chain appears in the sequencing data of a study of cytomegalovirus exposure and HLA in healthy donors. Points from the study as a whole: About 180 TCR beta chains were listed as cytomegalovirus-associated. The dataset shows that most TCR sequences were rare, while some public TCRs occurred in many donors.

Profiled with immunoSEQ multiplex PCR; TCRdb holds only in-frame clones, not every one. The sample carries some 110,000 clones, around 86% recorded once. A word on this clone: Its antigen is still unknown.

Separation from the roughly 690-subject first cohort characterized the roughly 130-subject validation cohort, to which the donors belonged. The sequence derives from a man aged 18 to 30 in good health and CMV-seronegative. Sample: PBMCs.

This CDR3 is CASSIPFRETGELFF. CDR3 coding DNA: TGTGCCAGTAGTATCCCTTTCCGGGAGACCGGGGAGCTGTTTTTT. This rearrangement joins TRBV19 to TRBJ2-2; maybe TRBD2 (6 bases). Per the germline V gene, CDR1 is LNHDA and CDR2 is SQIVND (reference sequence). The CDR3 has 15 amino acids. Between the trimmed V and J ends, which lost 3 bases and 5 bases, there was a span of 13 bases.